Shown below are 10 T cell receptor beta chains from a single sample sequenced in a study of a mutant IDH1 vaccine in newly diagnosed glioma. Produced via immunoSEQ multiplex PCR; TCRdb's table is partial and in-frame only. The repertoire includes 30,000 to 40,000 clones, roughly 80% of them detected once, and around 6.8% sits in the top ten. Regarding time point: week 35, safety follow-up. Vaccinated patients received 300 ug of mutant IDH1 20-mer peptide per dose, with topical imiquimod. These receptors have no known antigen. The material was PBMCs, obtained from a glioma patient whose treatment included an IDH1 peptide vaccine. These receptors all come from a woman aged 18-29 years with glioma.

The rearrangement uses TRBV6-5 and TRBJ1-5, with 7 nucleotides matching TRBD1. CDR1 and CDR2 (germline): MNHEY, SVGAGI. There are 14 residues in the CDR3. V was pared by 6 bases and J by 4 bases, with 6 bases of the junction left unmatched. CDR3 protein: CASSRGQSNQPQHF. In DNA form, the CDR3 reads TGTGCCAGCAGCCGGGGACAGTCTAATCAGCCCCAGCATTTT.

The chain joins TRBV5-1 to TRBJ1-2, with D possibly matching TRBD1 (5 bases). Germline CDR1 and CDR2: SGHRS and YFSETQ. The CDR3 has 15 residues. V was trimmed by 0 bases and J by 7 bases, leaving 16 bases between them. CDR3 sequence: CASSLGGREASGYTF. Here the CDR3 DNA reads TGCGCCAGCAGCTTGGGGGGCAGGGAGGCGTCTGGCTACACCTTC.

This sequence joins TRBV4-1 and TRBJ2-3, with a tentative D call TRBD2 (5 bases). V shed 2 bases and J shed 6 bases, with 15 bases lying between them. Germline V lookup: CDR1 MGHRA, CDR2 YSYEKL. The CDR3 extends over 15 amino acids. The CDR3 reads CASSQQLGGADTQYF. CDR3 coding DNA: TGCGCCAGCAGCCAACAACTCGGAGGTGCGGATACGCAGTATTTT.

The V gene is TRBV11-2, the J gene TRBJ1-1; no reliable D call. The CDR3 extends over 15 amino acids. Looked up from germline, CDR1 is SGHAT and CDR2 is FQNNGV. With 1 base removed from V and 4 bases from J, the gap between germline ends came to 13 bases. CDR3 sequence (DNA): TGTGCCAGCAGCTTAGTGGGTATTGAAGCCACTGAAGCTTTCTTT. Protein: CASSLVGIEATEAFF.

V is TRBV27 and J is TRBJ1-2, with D perhaps matching TRBD1 (5 bases). With 5 bases removed from V and 0 bases from J, the gap between germline ends came to 10 bases. Germline values: CDR1 MNHEY, CDR2 SMNVEV (reference sequence). The CDR3 extends over 14 amino acids. CDR3 in amino acids: CASSPRTPNYGYTF. As DNA, the CDR3 is TGTGCCAGCAGTCCACGGACACCTAACTATGGCTACACCTTC.

The chain has TRBV9 and TRBJ2-3, with 7 nucleotides matching TRBD2. Germline V gene data show CDR1 as SGDLS and CDR2 as YYNGEE. This CDR3 comprises 15 residues. After removal of 0 bases from V and 6 bases from J, the junction contained 7 bases not matched to a gene. CDR3 sequence: CASSVAQGGRDTQYF. The CDR3 coding sequence is TGTGCCAGCAGCGTAGCGCAGGGAGGGCGGGATACGCAGTATTTT.

This sequence joins TRBV7-2 and TRBJ2-5, with 9 nucleotides matching TRBD1. Germline lookup yields CDR1 SGHTA and CDR2 FQGNSA. Trimming removed 5 bases from V and 4 bases from J; junction bases left unmatched: 8. The CDR3 is made up of 15 amino acids. The CDR3 DNA is TGTGCCAGCAGCCTGGGACAGGGAAGGGGAGAGACCCAGTACTTC. The encoded protein is CASSLGQGRGETQYF.

The chain has TRBV15 and TRBJ2-1; 9 bases fit TRBD2. With V trimmed by 1 base and J by 3 bases, 4 bases remained unmatched. The V gene's germline CDR1 is LNHNV and CDR2 YYDKDF (reference sequence). The CDR3 has 16 residues. The CDR3 protein is CATSRGASGNYNEQFF. As DNA, the CDR3 is TGTGCCACCAGCAGAGGGGCTAGCGGGAACTACAATGAGCAGTTCTTC.

The gene calls are TRBV5-6 and TRBJ1-2; weak D call: TRBD1 (5 bases). The CDR3 is 17 amino acids. V lost 4 bases and J 2 bases, leaving 21 bases between the germline ends. CDR1 and CDR2 (germline): SGHDT, YYEEEE. CDR3 protein: CASSADLMDQGNYGYTF. The CDR3 DNA is TGTGCCAGCAGCGCGGACCTGATGGACCAGGGAAACTATGGCTACACCTTC.

This chain connects TRBV14 to TRBJ2-3, with 9 bases lining up with TRBD2. This CDR3 is built from 14 residues. The V gene's germline CDR1 is SGHDN and CDR2 FVKESK. J was trimmed by 6 bases and V by 4 bases; bases with no gene match: 5. The CDR3 nucleotides read TGTGCCAGCAGCCTAGCGGGGGCTCGGGATACGCAGTATTTT. It is translated as CASSLAGARDTQYF.